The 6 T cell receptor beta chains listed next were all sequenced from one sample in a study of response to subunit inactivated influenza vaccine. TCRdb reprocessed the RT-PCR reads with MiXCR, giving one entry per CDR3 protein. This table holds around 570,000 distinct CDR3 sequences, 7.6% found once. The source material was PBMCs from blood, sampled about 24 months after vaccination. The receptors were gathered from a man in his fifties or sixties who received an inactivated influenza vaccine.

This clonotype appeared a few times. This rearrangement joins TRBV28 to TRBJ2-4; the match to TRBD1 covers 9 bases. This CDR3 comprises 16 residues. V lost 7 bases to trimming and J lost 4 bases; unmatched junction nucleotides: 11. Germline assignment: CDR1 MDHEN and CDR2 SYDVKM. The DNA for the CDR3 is TGTGCCAGCACCCCCCGGGACAGGGCAGGGAAAAACATTCAGTACTTC. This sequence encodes CASTPRDRAGKNIQYF.

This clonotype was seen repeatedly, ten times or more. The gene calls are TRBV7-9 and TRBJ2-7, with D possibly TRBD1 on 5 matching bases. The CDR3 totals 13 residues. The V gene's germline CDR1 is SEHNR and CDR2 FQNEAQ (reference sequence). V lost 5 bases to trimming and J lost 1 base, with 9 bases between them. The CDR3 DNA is TGTGCCAGCAGCGTGGACATTTCCTACGAGCAGTACTTC. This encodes CASSVDISYEQYF.

CDR3 DNA: TGTGCCAGCATCGACAGGAATCTCCCGAATGAGCAGTTCTTC. Translation: CASIDRNLPNEQFF. The chain carries TRBV7-2 and TRBJ2-1; tentatively, D is TRBD1 (6 bases). The V and J ends lost 7 bases and 7 bases respectively, with 17 bases between them. Germline values: CDR1 SGHTA, CDR2 FQGNSA. The CDR3 runs 14 residues.

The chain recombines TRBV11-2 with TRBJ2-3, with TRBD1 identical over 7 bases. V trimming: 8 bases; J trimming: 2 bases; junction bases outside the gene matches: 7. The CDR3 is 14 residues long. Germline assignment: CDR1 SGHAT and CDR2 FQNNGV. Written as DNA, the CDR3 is TGTGCCAGCGGGGTGGGACAGCTCACAGATACGCAGTATTTT. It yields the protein CASGVGQLTDTQYF.

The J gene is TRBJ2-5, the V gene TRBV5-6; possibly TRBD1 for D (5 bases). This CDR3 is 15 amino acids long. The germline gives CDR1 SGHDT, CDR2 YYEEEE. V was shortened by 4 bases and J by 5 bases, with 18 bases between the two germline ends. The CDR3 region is CASSPRVIISETQYF. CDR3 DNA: TGTGCCAGCAGCCCCAGGGTAATTATATCGGAGACCCAGTACTTC. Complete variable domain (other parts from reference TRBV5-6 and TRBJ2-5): DAGVTQSPTHLIKTRGQQVTLRCSPKSGHDTVSWYQQALGQGPQFIFQYYEEEERQRGNFPDRFSGHQFPNYSSELNVNALLLGDSALYLCASSPRVIISETQYFGPGTRLLVL.

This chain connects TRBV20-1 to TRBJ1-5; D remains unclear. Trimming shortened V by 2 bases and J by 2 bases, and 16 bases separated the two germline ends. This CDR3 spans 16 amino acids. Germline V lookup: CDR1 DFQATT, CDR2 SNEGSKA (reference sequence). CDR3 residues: CSARCREGLGNQPQHF. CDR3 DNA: TGCAGTGCTAGATGCCGTGAGGGATTGGGCAATCAGCCCCAGCATTTT.